This section outlines one T cell receptor (beta chain) sequence together with its context. The data stem from a study of blood T cell repertoires in COVID-19. Germline V gene lookup returns CDR1 SGHDN and CDR2 FVKESK. The germline V and J ends were trimmed by 3 bases and 2 bases, with 8 bases remaining between them. CDR3 length: 13 amino acids. Original data processing: Reference gene primer amplification gave nucleated cell count estimates. Profiled with immunoSEQ multiplex PCR; TCRdb holds only in-frame clones, not every one. From that table come the V and J calls and clone size; the DNA was used to work out D and trimming. This table holds tens of thousands of clones, 70% to 90% found once.

This chain links TRBV14 with TRBJ2-7, with a tentative D call TRBD1 (6 bases). The material sequenced was peripheral blood. The TCR originated in a human donor in a cohort sampled during active COVID-19. In nucleotides, the CDR3 is TGTGCCAGCAGCCAGGGGGCTACCTACGAGCAGTACTTC. Translating gives CASSQGATYEQYF.